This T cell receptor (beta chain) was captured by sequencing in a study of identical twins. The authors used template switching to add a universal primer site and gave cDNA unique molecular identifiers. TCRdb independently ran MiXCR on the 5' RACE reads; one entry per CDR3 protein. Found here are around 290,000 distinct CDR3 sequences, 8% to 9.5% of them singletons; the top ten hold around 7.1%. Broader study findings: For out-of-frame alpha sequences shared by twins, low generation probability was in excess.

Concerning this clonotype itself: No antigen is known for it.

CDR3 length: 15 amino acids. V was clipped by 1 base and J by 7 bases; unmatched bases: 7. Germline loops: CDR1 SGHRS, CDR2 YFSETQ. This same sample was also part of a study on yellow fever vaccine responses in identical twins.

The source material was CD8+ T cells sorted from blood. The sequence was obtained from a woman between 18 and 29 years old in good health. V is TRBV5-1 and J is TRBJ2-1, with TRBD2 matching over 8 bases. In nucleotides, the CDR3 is TGCGCCAGCAGCTTGACGGGGGGGCTTGGTAATGAGCAGTTCTTC. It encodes CASSLTGGLGNEQFF.